A selection of T cell receptor beta chains follows, all from one sample in a study of shared T cell receptors in the human thymus. Only in-frame clones appear in the TCRdb table, and some are missing; sequencing was by immunoSEQ multiplex PCR. Of hundreds of thousands of clones listed, over 75% are singletons. This sample was shared with a second study, whose subject was human thymus T cells.

The sample consisted of thymocytes. Receptors were obtained from a boy less than two years old with a congenital heart defect. The CDR3 runs from the conserved cysteine through the conserved F or W. The D gene is left open where the match is weak. Size is stated for part of the rows, as once, few or many counts, or as a class when the clone is expanded.

size: once
D: NA
J: TRBJ2-2
V: TRBV11-3
DNA: TGTGCCAGCAGCTTAGTCGCCAGGGACTTCCCCGGGGAGCTGTTTTTT
CDR3: CASSLVARDFPGELFF

size: NA
D: NA
J: TRBJ1-4
V: TRBV15
DNA: TGTGCCACCAGCGCAGGGGACACAACTAATGAAAAACTGTTTTTT
CDR3: CATSAGDTTNEKLFF

size: NA
D: NA
J: TRBJ2-2
V: TRBV4-3
DNA: TGCGCCAGCAGCCAAGGCGGTAACCCGAACACCGGGGAGCTGTTTTTT
CDR3: CASSQGGNPNTGELFF

size: NA
D: NA
J: TRBJ2-7
V: TRBV21-1
DNA: TGTGCCAGCAGCAAAGCGGAAAGGGGTCTAGGTAAGTACTTC
CDR3: CASSKAERGLGKYF

size: few
D: TRBD2
J: TRBJ2-7
V: TRBV13
DNA: TGTGCCAGCAGCTTACGTACTAGCGGAACCTACGAGCAGTACTTC
CDR3: CASSLRTSGTYEQYF

size: NA
D: NA
J: TRBJ2-7
V: TRBV4-2
DNA: TGTGCCAGCAGCCAACGCTACCCCCACAGGGTCACCTACGAGCAGTACTTC
CDR3: CASSQRYPHRVTYEQYF

size: NA
D: NA
J: TRBJ2-7
V: TRBV5-5
DNA: TGTGCCAGCAGCCGGGGAGGTAGCGCCTACGAGCAGTACTTC
CDR3: CASSRGGSAYEQYF

size: NA
D: NA
J: TRBJ2-7
V: TRBV28
DNA: TGTGCCAGCACCAAATCGGGTGACTACGAGCAGTACTTC
CDR3: CASTKSGDYEQYF

size: NA
D: TRBD1
J: TRBJ2-3
V: TRBV5-6
DNA: TGTGCCAGCAGCCCTGGACAGGGCACAGATACGCAGTATTTT
CDR3: CASSPGQGTDTQYF

size: NA
D: NA
J: TRBJ2-7
V: TRBV28
DNA: TGTGCCAGCATCGACTCGGGAGCGCCCCACAGGTCCGAGCAGTACTTC
CDR3: CASIDSGAPHRSEQYF

size: NA
D: NA
J: TRBJ1-1
V: TRBV19
DNA: TGTGCCAGTAGCCGGGGGTTGGCTGAAGCTTTCTTT
CDR3: CASSRGLAEAFF

size: NA
D: NA
J: TRBJ2-1
V: TRBV30
DNA: TGTGCCTGGAGTCGGAGGGCCCTTACAGACAATGAGCAGTTCTTC
CDR3: CAWSRRALTDNEQFF

size: once
D: NA
J: TRBJ2-3
V: TRBV27
DNA: TGTGCCAGCAGCCGCGAATCCCTGGTGGATACGCAGTATTTT
CDR3: CASSRESLVDTQYF

size: NA
D: TRBD1
J: TRBJ1-5
V: TRBV2
DNA: TGTGCCAGCAGTGAACCCGCCGGGACAGATAGCAATCAGCCCCAGCATTTT
CDR3: CASSEPAGTDSNQPQHF

size: few
D: NA
J: TRBJ1-3
V: TRBV6-1
DNA: TGTGCCAGCAGTGACATGGGGCGGCAGCCTGGAAACACCATATATTTT
CDR3: CASSDMGRQPGNTIYF

size: NA
D: TRBD2
J: TRBJ2-1
V: TRBV14
DNA: TGTGCCAGCAGCTCACAGCGGGAAGCCTACAATGAGCAGTTCTTC
CDR3: CASSSQREAYNEQFF

size: NA
D: TRBD2
J: TRBJ2-7
V: TRBV28
DNA: TGTGCCAGCTCGACTAGCGCCTCCTACGAGCAGTACTTC
CDR3: CASSTSASYEQYF

size: NA
D: TRBD2
J: TRBJ2-3
V: TRBV7-6
DNA: TGTGCCAGCAGACCGACTAGCGGGAGAGATACGCAGTATTTT
CDR3: CASRPTSGRDTQYF

size: NA
D: NA
J: TRBJ2-7
V: TRBV10-3
DNA: TGTGCCATCAGTGAACGGACGGGGGTCCTCGAGCAGTACTTC
CDR3: CAISERTGVLEQYF

size: NA
D: TRBD2
J: TRBJ2-1
V: TRBV10-3
DNA: TGTGCCATCAGTGAGTCGGGGACTAGCGGGGGATTAGGCAATGAGCAGTTCTTC
CDR3: CAISESGTSGGLGNEQFF

size: NA
D: TRBD2
J: TRBJ2-1
V: TRBV29-1
DNA: TGCAGCGTTGAGCGGACTAGCGGGGATCCCTACAATGAGCAGTTCTTC
CDR3: CSVERTSGDPYNEQFF

size: NA
D: NA
J: TRBJ1-2
V: TRBV2
DNA: TGTGCCAGCAGTGAGGACAGTGGATTCTATGGCTACACCTTC
CDR3: CASSEDSGFYGYTF

size: few
D: NA
J: TRBJ1-3
V: TRBV19
DNA: TGTGCCAGTACAAGACAGCCCTTCTCTGGAAACACCATATATTTT
CDR3: CASTRQPFSGNTIYF

size: NA
D: TRBD2
J: TRBJ2-7
V: TRBV2
DNA: TGTGCCAGTGGTCCACTAGCGGACTCCTACGAGCAGTACTTC
CDR3: CASGPLADSYEQYF

size: few
D: NA
J: TRBJ1-5
V: TRBV6-6
DNA: TGTGCCAGCAGTTACACAGATAGCAATCAGCCCCAGCATTTT
CDR3: CASSYTDSNQPQHF

size: NA
D: NA
J: TRBJ2-7
V: TRBV6-5
DNA: TGTGCCAGCAGTTACTCGGCCAGGACTACCGCCCTGGGGCAGTACTTC
CDR3: CASSYSARTTALGQYF